This entry concerns a single T cell receptor (beta chain). Profiling relied on immunoSEQ multiplex PCR, and the TCRdb table lists in-frame clones only, not all of them. This table has just over 95,000 clones, over 80% appearing once. The length of the CDR3 is 13 residues. The V end was cut by 4 bases, the J end by 0 bases, with 8 bases between. The germline V gene has CDR1 GTSNPN and CDR2 SVGIG (reference sequence). The data were obtained in a study of blood T cell repertoires in COVID-19. Overall study context: Specimens from acute and convalescent COVID-19 originated in the United States, Italy and Spain. T cells, B-cell-depleted T cells, or PBMCs supplied cDNA or gDNA.

Input material: peripheral blood. The TCR sequence derives from a man of 80 years or more with acute or convalescent COVID-19. The V gene is TRBV30, the J gene TRBJ2-3; D not certain. CDR3 region: CAWNRGSTDTQYF. The CDR3 DNA sequence: TGTGCCTGGAACCGCGGTAGCACAGATACGCAGTATTTT.